This T cell receptor beta chain was sequenced for a study of blood T cells in healthy people across ages (dated by TCRdb to the mid-2010s). In the study overall: In model experiments, roughly one uniquely barcoded TCR beta cDNA molecule per two T cells was captured by template switching. For two donors (one aged 18 to 30 and one aged 80 or older), the study analyzed two additional independent replicas of 1 million unique cDNA reads from the same blood draw. Donors were grouped into four age groups: young (average 16 years), middle-aged (roughly 40), aged (around 60) and long-lived (just over 80). The study measured age-related changes in TCR beta repertoire diversity using deep sequencing normalized with unique cDNA molecular identifiers. Donors of different ages were randomly distributed across sequencing lanes to avoid experimental bias.

Library prep was done by 5' RACE. Sequenced on an Illumina HiSeq 2500. A second PCR of roughly 6 to 12 cycles was performed with a sample-barcoded 5' primer and a J-beta primer mix. A unique molecular identifier was introduced onto each TCR beta cDNA molecule by a template-switch 5' adaptor carrying 12 random nucleotides. Each sample yielded at least 2.5 million CDR3-containing paired-end reads. All of the RNA was converted into first-strand cDNA using the Mint cDNA synthesis kit, with a TRBC-specific oligonucleotide serving as the primer. Following uracil-DNA glycosylase treatment, all cDNA underwent a first 18-cycle PCR with the universal primers M1SS and BC2_uni_R. As for the authors' bioinformatics: For normalization, 1 million high-quality reads, each with a distinct molecular identifier, were randomly selected from each sample. Instead of being binned into consensus sequences, reads that shared molecular identifiers were thrown out. MiTCR, with a Q25 quality threshold and the strictest error-elimination algorithm, was used for CDR3 identification, clonotype clustering and error correction. A nonparametric unseen species model with Euler transformation was used to estimate lower-bound total TCR beta diversity. The raw public data were reprocessed by TCRdb itself: fastp quality trimming at Q25, MiXCR clonotype calling, in-frame beta chains only. One record per CDR3 amino acid sequence lists the most common genes and DNA. The V and J calls and clone size are TCRdb's, not the authors'. For this sample the table gives approximately 830,000 distinct CDR3 sequences, of which around 62% were detected only once. About 30% of the sample belongs to the ten largest clones.

CDR3 length: 17 amino acids, cysteine to phenylalanine. Just the 51-base CDR3 DNA is kept, in frame starting at base 1. Sequences LGHNA (CDR1) and YNFKEQ (CDR2) are obtained from the germline V gene. Ends trimmed: V by 0 bases, J by 4 bases; bases unmatched to a gene: 10. Systemically healthy Caucasian individuals from Russia, 39 in total and aged about 6 to 95 years, were included as donors. Roughly 10 milliliters of peripheral blood were collected from each donor into EDTA-treated Vacutainer tubes. PBMCs were isolated by Ficoll-Paque density-gradient centrifugation, with at least 6 million obtained per sample. Total RNA, at least 6 micrograms per sample, was extracted from PBMCs with Trizol reagent. For every donor, an aliquot of PBMCs went through flow cytometry to measure the percentages of naive CD45RAhigh/CD27high T cells. General study outcomes and caveats: Estimates of total diversity based on one million sequenced T cells were considered lower bounds and underestimates. Observed TCR beta diversity per million T cells fell roughly linearly with age, and a significant reduction was already apparent by age around 36. The percentage of naive T cells measured by flow cytometry correlated strongly with observed TCR beta diversity. The long-lived group showed more naive CD4+ T cells, fewer expanded clones and increased TCR diversity than the aged group, suggesting age selection. Because the CMV infection status of the donors was unknown, age-related changes in expanded clonotypes may potentially have been confounded. Conclusive comparison of naive and antigen-experienced compartments was prevented by the profiling of bulk unsorted PBMCs.

Details on this clonotype: There is no known antigen for this receptor. No base quality values were provided; no much bigger clone lies one nucleotide off.

The chain is encoded by TRBV4-2 joined to TRBJ2-3; 7 middle bases align to TRBD1. The clonotype comes from a man aged 30-40 years in good health. The sequencing sample was made of blood. The CDR3 here reads CASSQDARGGQSDTQYF. The DNA sequence reads TGTGCCAGCAGCCAAGATGCCAGAGGGGGACAGTCAGATACGCAGTATTTT.